The following is a T cell receptor beta chain sequence with its context. The antigen is unknown. The CDR3 totals 15 residues. V shed 3 bases and J shed 8 bases, with 20 bases lying between them. Germline V gene data show CDR1 as SGHKS and CDR2 as YYEKEE (reference sequence). The protocol was immunoSEQ multiplex PCR, while the TCRdb copy is restricted to in-frame clones and leaves out a portion. This repertoire shows some 25,000 clones, around 85% found once; its top ten account for less than 1.5%. The data originate from a study of T cells in narcolepsy. Study in general: Enrolled donors included narcolepsy type 1 or type 2 patients and healthy controls. Study outcomes and limitations: Blood of same and different patients, but not healthy controls, reportedly held recurring autoreactive clonotypes.

Sequenced input: CD45RA- memory CD4+ T cells from PBMCs. The V gene is TRBV5-5, the J gene TRBJ1-1; D is perhaps TRBD1 (6 bases). The TCR comes from a human donor with narcolepsy. CDR3 region: CASSSDPRWTVEAFF. CDR3 DNA sequence: TGTGCCAGCAGCTCCGATCCCCGGTGGACAGTAGAAGCTTTCTTT.